This entry concerns a single T cell receptor (beta chain). The data were taken from a study of blood T cell repertoires in COVID-19. On the study more broadly: Both acute and convalescent COVID-19 samples were obtained from the United States, Italy and Spain.

Authors' data handling: For nucleated cells, counts were estimated from reference gene primer amplification. Assay: immunoSEQ multiplex PCR; the TCRdb copy retains only in-frame clones and omits some. V and J calls and clone size are as listed in that table; D and trimming were resolved from the DNA. This repertoire shows some 130,000 clones, about 77% found once; its top ten account for around 20%. Sequenced: peripheral blood. This clonotype was obtained from an elderly man with acute or convalescent COVID-19.

CDR3 nucleotides: TGTGCCAGCAGCTTTATCTCTGGCTACACCTTC. Amino acid sequence: CASSFISGYTF. The rearrangement uses TRBV5-6 and TRBJ1-2; D remains unclear. Germline V gene sequence: CDR1 SGHDT, CDR2 YYEEEE. With 2 bases removed from V and 7 bases from J, the gap between germline ends came to 6 bases. This CDR3 has 11 amino acids.